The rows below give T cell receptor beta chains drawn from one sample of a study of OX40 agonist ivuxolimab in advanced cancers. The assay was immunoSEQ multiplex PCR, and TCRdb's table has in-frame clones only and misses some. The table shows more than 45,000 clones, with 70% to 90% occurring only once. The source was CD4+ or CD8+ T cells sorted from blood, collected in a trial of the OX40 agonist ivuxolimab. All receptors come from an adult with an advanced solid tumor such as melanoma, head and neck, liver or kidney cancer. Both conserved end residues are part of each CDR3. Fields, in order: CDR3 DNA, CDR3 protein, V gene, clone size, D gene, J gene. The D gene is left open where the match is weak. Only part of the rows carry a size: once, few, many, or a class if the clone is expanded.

TGTGCCAGCAGCCCGAGTTGGATCCAAGAGACCCAGTACTTC CASSPSWIQETQYF TRBV5-6 - - TRBJ2-5
TGTGCCAGCAGCTTCGTAAGCACGTGGGACCAAGAGACCCAGTACTTC CASSFVSTWDQETQYF TRBV7-9 - - TRBJ2-5
TGTGCCAGCACCCTGACAGGATCCTACGAGCAGTACTTC CASTLTGSYEQYF TRBV9 - - TRBJ2-7
TGCGCCAGCAGCTTGGAGGGACTAGCGGGGGGGCCCAATGAGCAGTTCTTC CASSLEGLAGGPNEQFF TRBV5-1 once TRBD2 TRBJ2-1
TGTGCCAGCAGTCGACAGGAAGGCTACACCTTC CASSRQEGYTF TRBV28 few - TRBJ1-2
TGCGCCAGCAGATCTTCAGGGGCGCATGATGAAAAACTGTTTTTT CASRSSGAHDEKLFF TRBV5-1 - - TRBJ1-4
TGTGCCAGCAGCACTAGCGGGGCGCTTGGGGAGACCCAGTACTTC CASSTSGALGETQYF TRBV5-8 - TRBD2 TRBJ2-5
TGTGCCAGCAGTGACTTGACCGGGACAGGGGTCTATGGCTACACCTTC CASSDLTGTGVYGYTF TRBV6-1 - TRBD1 TRBJ1-2
TGTGCCAGCAGCCAAGCGACGGGGCCCCTCCACTTT CASSQATGPLHF TRBV14 - - TRBJ1-6
TGTGCCAGCAGTTCCGGGACACCAAACTATGGCTACACCTTC CASSSGTPNYGYTF TRBV9 - - TRBJ1-2